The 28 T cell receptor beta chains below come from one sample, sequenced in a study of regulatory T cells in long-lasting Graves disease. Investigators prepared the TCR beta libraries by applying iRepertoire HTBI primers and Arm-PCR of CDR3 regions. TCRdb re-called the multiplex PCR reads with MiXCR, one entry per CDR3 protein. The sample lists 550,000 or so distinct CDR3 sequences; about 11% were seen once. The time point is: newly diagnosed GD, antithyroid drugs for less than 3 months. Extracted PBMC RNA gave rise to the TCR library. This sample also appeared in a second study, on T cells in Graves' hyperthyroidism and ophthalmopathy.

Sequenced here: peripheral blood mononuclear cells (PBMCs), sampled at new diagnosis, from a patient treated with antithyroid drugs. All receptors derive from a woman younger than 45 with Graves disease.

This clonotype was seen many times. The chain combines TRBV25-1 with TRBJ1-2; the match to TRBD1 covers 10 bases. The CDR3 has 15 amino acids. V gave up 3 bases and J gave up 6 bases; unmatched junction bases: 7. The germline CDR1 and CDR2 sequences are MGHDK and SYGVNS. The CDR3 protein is CASSDPGTGENGYTF. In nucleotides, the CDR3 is TGTGCCAGCAGTGATCCCGGGACAGGGGAAAATGGCTACACCTTC.

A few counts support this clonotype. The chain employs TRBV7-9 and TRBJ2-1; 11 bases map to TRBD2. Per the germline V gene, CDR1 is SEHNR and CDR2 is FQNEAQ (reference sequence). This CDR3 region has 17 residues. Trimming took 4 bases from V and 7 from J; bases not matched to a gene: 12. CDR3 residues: CASSYTLAGGPRNEQFF. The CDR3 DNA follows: TGTGCCAGCAGCTACACTTTAGCGGGAGGGCCAAGGAATGAGCAGTTCTTC.

CDR3 amino acids: CASSSPLGGGGSYNSPLHF. CDR3 DNA: TGTGCCAGCAGTTCACCCTTGGGGGGCGGAGGGTCCTATAATTCACCCCTCCACTTT. The gene calls are TRBV28 and TRBJ1-6; TRBD1 is a possible D gene (6 bases). Trimming took 4 bases from V and 1 from J, leaving 20 bases between them. Germline CDR1 and CDR2: MDHEN and SYDVKM. The CDR3 is 19 residues long.

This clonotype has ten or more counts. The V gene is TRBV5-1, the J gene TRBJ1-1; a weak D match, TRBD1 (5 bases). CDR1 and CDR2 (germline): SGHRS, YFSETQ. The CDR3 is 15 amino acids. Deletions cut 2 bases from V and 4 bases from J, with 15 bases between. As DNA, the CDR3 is TGCGCCAGCAGCTTAGGACCCACAGGCAGCACTGAAGCTTTCTTT. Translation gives CASSLGPTGSTEAFF. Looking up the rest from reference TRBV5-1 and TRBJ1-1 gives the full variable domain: KAGVTQTPRYLIKTRGQQVTLSCSPISGHRSVSWYQQTPGQGLQFLFEYFSETQRNKGNFPGRFSGRQFSNSRSEMNVSTLELGDSALYLCASSLGPTGSTEAFFGQGTRLTVV.

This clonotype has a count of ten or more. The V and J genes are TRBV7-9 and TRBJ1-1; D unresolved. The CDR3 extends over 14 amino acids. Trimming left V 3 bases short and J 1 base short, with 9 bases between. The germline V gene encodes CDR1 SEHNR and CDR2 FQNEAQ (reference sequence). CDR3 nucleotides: TGTGCCAGCAGCTTCCACACAGAGAACACTGAAGCTTTCTTT. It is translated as CASSFHTENTEAFF.

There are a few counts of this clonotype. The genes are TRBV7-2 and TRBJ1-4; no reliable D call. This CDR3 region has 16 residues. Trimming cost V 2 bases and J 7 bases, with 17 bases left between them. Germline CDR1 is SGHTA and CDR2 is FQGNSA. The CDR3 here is CASSLYLTYVGEKLFF. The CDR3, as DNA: TGTGCCAGCAGCTTATATCTCACCTATGTAGGTGAAAAACTGTTTTTT. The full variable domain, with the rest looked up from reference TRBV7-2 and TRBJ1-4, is GAGVSQSPSNKVTEKGKDVELRCDPISGHTALYWYRQSLGQGLEFLIYFQGNSAPDKSGLPSDRFSAERTGGSVSTLTIQRTQQEDSAVYLCASSLYLTYVGEKLFFGSGTQLSVL.

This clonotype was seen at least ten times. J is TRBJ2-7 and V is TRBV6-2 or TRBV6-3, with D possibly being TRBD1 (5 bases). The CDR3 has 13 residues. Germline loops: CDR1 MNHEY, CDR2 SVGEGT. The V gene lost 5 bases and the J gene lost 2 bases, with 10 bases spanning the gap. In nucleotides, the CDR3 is TGTGCCAGCAGTACAGGACCTACCTACGAGCAGTACTTC. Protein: CASSTGPTYEQYF.

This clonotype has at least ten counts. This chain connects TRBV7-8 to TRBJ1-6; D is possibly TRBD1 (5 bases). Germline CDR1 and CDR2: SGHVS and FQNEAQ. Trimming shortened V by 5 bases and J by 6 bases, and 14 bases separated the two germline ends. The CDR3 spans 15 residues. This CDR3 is CASSGNGGANSPLHF. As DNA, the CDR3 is TGTGCCAGCAGCGGGAATGGGGGAGCTAATTCACCCCTCCACTTT.

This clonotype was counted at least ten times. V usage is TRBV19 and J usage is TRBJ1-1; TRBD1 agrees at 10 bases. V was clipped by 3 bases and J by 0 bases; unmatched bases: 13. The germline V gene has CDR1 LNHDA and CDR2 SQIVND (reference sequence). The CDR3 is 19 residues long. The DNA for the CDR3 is TGTGCCAGTAGTATTATTATGGGACAGGGGAGTGGGGTGAACACTGAAGCTTTCTTT. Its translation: CASSIIMGQGSGVNTEAFF.

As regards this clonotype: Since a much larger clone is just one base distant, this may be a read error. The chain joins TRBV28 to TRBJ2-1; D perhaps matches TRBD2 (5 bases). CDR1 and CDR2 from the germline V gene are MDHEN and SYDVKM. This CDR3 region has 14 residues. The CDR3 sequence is CASSLALRMGEQSF. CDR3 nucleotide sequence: TGTGCCAGCAGTCTAGCCCTCCGAATGGGTGAGCAGTCCTTC.

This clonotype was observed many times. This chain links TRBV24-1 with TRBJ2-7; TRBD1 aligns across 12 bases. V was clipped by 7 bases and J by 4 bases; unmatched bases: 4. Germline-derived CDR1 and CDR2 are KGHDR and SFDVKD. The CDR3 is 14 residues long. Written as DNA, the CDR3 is TGTGCCACCAGAGGGGACAGGGGGCTGTACGAGCAGTACTTC. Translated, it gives CATRGDRGLYEQYF.

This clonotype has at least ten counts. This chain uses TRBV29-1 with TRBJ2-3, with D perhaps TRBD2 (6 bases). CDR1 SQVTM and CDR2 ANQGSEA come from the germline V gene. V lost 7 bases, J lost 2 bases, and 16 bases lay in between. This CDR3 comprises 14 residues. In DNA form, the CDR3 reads TGCAGCGGTGGGACTGCAACTTTCACAGATACGCAGTATTTT. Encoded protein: CSGGTATFTDTQYF.

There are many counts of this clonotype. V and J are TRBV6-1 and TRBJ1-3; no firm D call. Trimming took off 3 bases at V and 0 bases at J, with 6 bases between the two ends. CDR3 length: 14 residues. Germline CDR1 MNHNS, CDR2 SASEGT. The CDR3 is CASSDRSSGNTIYF. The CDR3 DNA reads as TGTGCCAGCAGTGACCGGTCCTCTGGAAACACCATATATTTT.

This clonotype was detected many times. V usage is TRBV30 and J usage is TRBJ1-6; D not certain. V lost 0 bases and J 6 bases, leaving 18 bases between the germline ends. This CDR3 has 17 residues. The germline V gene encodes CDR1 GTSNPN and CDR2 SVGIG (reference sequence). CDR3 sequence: CAWSVSSPWELNSPLHF. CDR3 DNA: TGTGCCTGGAGTGTGTCGTCACCGTGGGAACTTAATTCACCCCTCCACTTT.

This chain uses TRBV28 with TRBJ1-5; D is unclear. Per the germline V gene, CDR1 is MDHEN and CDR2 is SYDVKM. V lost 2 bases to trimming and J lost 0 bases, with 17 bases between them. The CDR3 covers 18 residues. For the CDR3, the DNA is TGTGCCAGCAGTTTAGTCGGTCACCCTTCCACTAGCAATCAGCCCCAGCATTTT. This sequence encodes CASSLVGHPSTSNQPQHF.

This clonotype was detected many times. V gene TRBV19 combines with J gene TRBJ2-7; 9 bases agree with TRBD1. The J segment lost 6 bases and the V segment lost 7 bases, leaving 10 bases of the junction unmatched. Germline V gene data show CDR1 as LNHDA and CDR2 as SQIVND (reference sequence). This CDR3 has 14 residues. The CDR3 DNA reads TGTGCCAGTACCAAGCGGACAGGGGAGCGCGAGCAGTACTTC. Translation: CASTKRTGEREQYF.

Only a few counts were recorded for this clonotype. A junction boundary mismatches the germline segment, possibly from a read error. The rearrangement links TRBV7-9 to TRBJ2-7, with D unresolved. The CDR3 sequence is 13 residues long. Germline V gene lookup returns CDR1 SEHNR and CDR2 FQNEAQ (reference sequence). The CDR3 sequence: CASSFPDGYEQHF. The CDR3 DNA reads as TGTGCCAGCAGCTTTCCGGACGGATACGAGCAGCACTTC.

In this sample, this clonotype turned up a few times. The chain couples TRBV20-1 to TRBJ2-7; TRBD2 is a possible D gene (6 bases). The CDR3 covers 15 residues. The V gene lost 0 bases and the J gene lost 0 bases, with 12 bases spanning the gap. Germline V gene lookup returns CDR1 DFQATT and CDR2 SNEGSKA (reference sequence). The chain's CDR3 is CSARESSASSYEQYF. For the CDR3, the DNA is TGCAGTGCTAGAGAATCTAGCGCAAGCTCCTACGAGCAGTACTTC.

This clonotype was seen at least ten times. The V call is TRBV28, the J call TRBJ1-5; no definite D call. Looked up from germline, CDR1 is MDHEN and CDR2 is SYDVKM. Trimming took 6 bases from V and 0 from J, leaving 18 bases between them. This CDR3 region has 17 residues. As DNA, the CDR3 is TGTGCCAGCAGCTCCATCGGTCCTTCTTATAGCAATCAGCCCCAGCATTTT. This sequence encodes CASSSIGPSYSNQPQHF.

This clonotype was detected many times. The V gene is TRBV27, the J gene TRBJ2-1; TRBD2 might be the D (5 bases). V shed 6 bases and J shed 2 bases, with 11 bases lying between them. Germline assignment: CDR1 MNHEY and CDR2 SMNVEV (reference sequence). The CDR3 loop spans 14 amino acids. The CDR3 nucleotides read TGTGCCAGCAGCTCGGACTTGACCTACAATGAGCAGTTCTTC. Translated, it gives CASSSDLTYNEQFF.

The CDR3 nucleotides read TGCGCCAGCAGCCAAGATAGATGGGACCGCATTGGAAACACCATATATTTT. Encoded protein: CASSQDRWDRIGNTIYF. The chain links TRBV4-1 to TRBJ1-3, with D possibly being TRBD1 (5 bases). Trimming removed 0 bases from V and 3 bases from J, with 15 bases in between. CDR1 and CDR2 from the germline V gene are MGHRA and YSYEKL. There are 17 residues in the CDR3.

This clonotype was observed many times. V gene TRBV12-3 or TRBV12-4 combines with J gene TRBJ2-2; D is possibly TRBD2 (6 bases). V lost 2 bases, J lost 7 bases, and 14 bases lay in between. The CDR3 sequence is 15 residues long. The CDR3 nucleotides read TGTGCCAGCAGTTTATCCGGGAGTGTATTCGGGGAGCTGTTTTTT. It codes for CASSLSGSVFGELFF.

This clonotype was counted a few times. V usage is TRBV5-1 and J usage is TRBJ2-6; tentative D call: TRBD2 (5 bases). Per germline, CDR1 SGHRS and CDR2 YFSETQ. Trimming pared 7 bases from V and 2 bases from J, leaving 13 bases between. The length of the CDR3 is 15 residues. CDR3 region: CASSGTGAGANVLTF. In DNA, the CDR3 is TGCGCCAGCTCTGGCACCGGGGCTGGGGCCAACGTCCTGACTTTC.

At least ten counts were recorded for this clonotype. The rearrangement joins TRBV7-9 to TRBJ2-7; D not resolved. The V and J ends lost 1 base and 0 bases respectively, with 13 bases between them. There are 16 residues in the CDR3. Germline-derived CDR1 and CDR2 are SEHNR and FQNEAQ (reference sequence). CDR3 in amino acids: CASSLGVGTRSYEQYF. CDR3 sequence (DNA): TGTGCCAGCAGCTTAGGGGTCGGCACTCGCTCCTACGAGCAGTACTTC.

CDR3 amino acids: CASIPQLGVGNEQFF. CDR3 DNA: TGTGCCAGCATACCACAACTAGGGGTCGGAAATGAGCAGTTCTTC. The chain employs TRBV12-3 or TRBV12-4 and TRBJ2-1; D is possibly TRBD1 or TRBD2 (5 bases each). This CDR3 has 15 residues. Deletions cut 7 bases from V and 7 bases from J, with 20 bases between.

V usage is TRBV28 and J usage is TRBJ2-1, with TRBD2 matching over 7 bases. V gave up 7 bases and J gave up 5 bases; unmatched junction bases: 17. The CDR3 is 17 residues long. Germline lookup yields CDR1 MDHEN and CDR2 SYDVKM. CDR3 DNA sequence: TGTGCCAGCACCCTCGGGGGGAGTAATGTAAAGGACAATGAGCAGTTCTTC. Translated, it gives CASTLGGSNVKDNEQFF.

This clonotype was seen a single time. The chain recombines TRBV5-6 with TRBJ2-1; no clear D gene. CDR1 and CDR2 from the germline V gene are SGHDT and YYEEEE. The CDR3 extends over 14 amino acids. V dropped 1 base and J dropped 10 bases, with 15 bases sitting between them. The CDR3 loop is CASSLFGSRMEQFF. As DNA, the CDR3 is TGTGCCAGCAGCTTGTTCGGATCCAGGATGGAGCAGTTCTTC.

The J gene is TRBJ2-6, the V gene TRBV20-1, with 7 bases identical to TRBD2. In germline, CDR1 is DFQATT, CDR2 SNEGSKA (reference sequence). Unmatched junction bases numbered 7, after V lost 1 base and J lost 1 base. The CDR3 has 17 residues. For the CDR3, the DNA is TGCAGTGCTAGAGTGGGAGGGCTGGGTTCTGGGGCCAACGTCCTGACTTTC. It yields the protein CSARVGGLGSGANVLTF.